This T cell receptor (beta chain) derives from a study of blood T cell repertoires in COVID-19. Study in general: Italy, Spain and the United States were the sources of the convalescent and acute COVID-19 samples. T cells, B-cell-depleted T cells, or PBMCs provided the cDNA or gDNA that served as material.

The CDR3 covers 13 residues. After removal of 7 bases from V and 6 bases from J, the junction contained 7 bases not matched to a gene. Germline V lookup: CDR1 MNHNY, CDR2 SVGAGI (reference sequence). Original methodology: Scientists estimated how many nucleated cells there were by amplifying reference gene primers. Some clones are missing from TCRdb's copy, which holds only in-frame ones; the method was immunoSEQ multiplex PCR. The V and J calls and clone size are taken from that table; D and trimming were inferred from the DNA. The sample contains tens of thousands of clones, 75% to 95% of which appear only once.

The sequenced material came from peripheral blood. The TCR originated in a woman aged 80 or over with active COVID-19. This chain uses TRBV6-6 with TRBJ1-2, with TRBD1 identical over 8 bases. The DNA of the CDR3 is TGTGCCAGCATGCCAGGGGGCTGGGATGGCTACACCTTC. Residues: CASMPGGWDGYTF.